The entry below gives a single TCR beta chain sequence along with its context. Its antigen is not identified. Each CDR3 protein gets one entry after TCRdb re-called the multiplex PCR reads with MiXCR. The sample contains roughly 70,000 distinct CDR3 sequences, roughly 44% of which appear only once. The sample originates from a study of breast tumors, draining lymph nodes, adjacent tissues. Whole-study results and caveats: The data were judged consistent with most tumor T cells coming from lymph node and expanding in tumor.

Germline lookup yields CDR1 KGHDR and CDR2 SFDVKD. Trimming stripped 11 bases from V and 3 bases from J, with 20 bases between. The CDR3 spans 15 residues. The chain couples TRBV24-1 to TRBJ2-3, with D maybe TRBD1 (6 bases). Sequenced sample: breast tumor tissue. The receptor comes from a female donor with breast cancer. Some clones in this sample may be carry-over from other donors' samples. CDR3 sequence: CAIPEGGGATDTQYF. The CDR3 nucleotides are TGTGCCATCCCCGAAGGGGGTGGAGCTACAGATACGCAGTATTTT.